The rows below give T cell receptor beta chains drawn from one sample of a study of shared clonotypes between healthy human individuals. Only in-frame clones appear in the TCRdb table, and some are missing; sequencing was by immunoSEQ multiplex PCR. The profile shows 300,000 to 350,000 clones, around four fifths of them singletons. Sequencing input: memory CD4+ T cells sorted from blood. These receptors all come from a man aged 25 to 40 in good health. The CDR3 runs from the conserved cysteine through the conserved F or W. Each record gives: clone size, D gene, V gene, J gene, CDR3 length, CDR3 DNA, CDR3 protein. D genes are given only for firm matches. Expanded clones get a size class; other rows say once, few or many, or leave the size out.

abundance: .; d_gene: TRBD2; v_gene: TRBV30; j_gene: TRBJ2-1; len: 13; CDR3nt: TGTGCCTGGTCATCTAGCGGGAGTGGAGAGCAGTTCTTC; CDR3aa: CAWSSSGSGEQFF
abundance: few; d_gene: .; v_gene: TRBV7-9; j_gene: TRBJ2-6; len: 16; CDR3nt: TGTGCCAGCAGCAGCTCCGGGGCGGTTGGGGCCAACGTCCTGACTTTC; CDR3aa: CASSSSGAVGANVLTF
abundance: .; d_gene: TRBD2; v_gene: TRBV7-2; j_gene: TRBJ2-7; len: 16; CDR3nt: TGTGCCAGCAGCTTAGTCGGCGGGAGGGCCTCCTACGAGCAGTACTTC; CDR3aa: CASSLVGGRASYEQYF
abundance: few; d_gene: .; v_gene: TRBV11-2; j_gene: TRBJ2-7; len: 14; CDR3nt: TGTGCCAGCAGCTTGGCTCCGAGCTCCTACGAGCAGTACTTC; CDR3aa: CASSLAPSSYEQYF
abundance: .; d_gene: TRBD1; v_gene: TRBV5-1; j_gene: TRBJ2-1; len: 15; CDR3nt: TGCGCCAGCAGCCCGGGACAGGGGGCGAGGGATGAGCAGTTCTTC; CDR3aa: CASSPGQGARDEQFF
abundance: .; d_gene: TRBD1; v_gene: TRBV15; j_gene: TRBJ1-2; len: 14; CDR3nt: TGTGCCACCAGCAGGACAGGGGTTGGCTATGGCTACACCTTC; CDR3aa: CATSRTGVGYGYTF
abundance: .; d_gene: TRBD2; v_gene: TRBV27; j_gene: TRBJ2-5; len: 17; CDR3nt: TGTGCCAGCACCTCTAGCGGGAGACCCCCTTACCAAGAGACCCAGTACTTC; CDR3aa: CASTSSGRPPYQETQYF
abundance: .; d_gene: .; v_gene: TRBV30; j_gene: TRBJ2-1; len: 17; CDR3nt: TGTGCCTGGAGTGTAGGGGGGAGGGTGAGCTCCTACAATGAGCAGTTCTTC; CDR3aa: CAWSVGGRVSSYNEQFF
abundance: .; d_gene: .; v_gene: TRBV27; j_gene: TRBJ2-3; len: 11; CDR3nt: TGTGCCAGCAGTTTATGGGATACGCAGTATTTT; CDR3aa: CASSLWDTQYF
abundance: .; d_gene: .; v_gene: TRBV6-4; j_gene: TRBJ2-6; len: 15; CDR3nt: TGTGCCAGCAGTCCGGGGACCACTGGGGCCAACGTCCTGACTTTC; CDR3aa: CASSPGTTGANVLTF
abundance: .; d_gene: TRBD1; v_gene: TRBV7-9; j_gene: TRBJ1-4; len: 14; CDR3nt: TGTGCCAGCAGCTTAGGACAGGGGAATGAAAAACTGTTTTTT; CDR3aa: CASSLGQGNEKLFF
abundance: .; d_gene: TRBD2; v_gene: TRBV9; j_gene: TRBJ2-1; len: 16; CDR3nt: TGTGCCAGCAGCCCCAGGACTAGCGAGGGTCGGGATGAGCAGTTCTTC; CDR3aa: CASSPRTSEGRDEQFF
abundance: .; d_gene: TRBD2; v_gene: TRBV11-2; j_gene: TRBJ2-7; len: 18; CDR3nt: TGTGCCAGCAGCTTCACCGGACTAGCGGGATCCGGCTCCTACGAGCAGTACTTC; CDR3aa: CASSFTGLAGSGSYEQYF
abundance: .; d_gene: .; v_gene: TRBV5-6; j_gene: TRBJ1-1; len: 12; CDR3nt: TGTGCCAGCAGCTTTCCTTCTACTGAAGCTTTCTTT; CDR3aa: CASSFPSTEAFF
abundance: .; d_gene: .; v_gene: TRBV6-1; j_gene: TRBJ2-1; len: 14; CDR3nt: TGTGCCAGCAGTGAAGGGCTAGCGTGGAATGAGCAGTTCTTC; CDR3aa: CASSEGLAWNEQFF
abundance: .; d_gene: .; v_gene: TRBV5-8; j_gene: TRBJ2-7; len: 13; CDR3nt: TGTGCCACCTCACAGGGTTCCTCCTACGAGCAGTACTTC; CDR3aa: CATSQGSSYEQYF
abundance: .; d_gene: TRBD2; v_gene: TRBV27; j_gene: TRBJ2-2; len: 18; CDR3nt: TGTGCCAGCAGTTTAAAATCGACGGCGGGAGGAAACACCGGGGAGCTGTTTTTT; CDR3aa: CASSLKSTAGGNTGELFF
abundance: .; d_gene: .; v_gene: TRBV5-1; j_gene: TRBJ2-7; len: 13; CDR3nt: TGCGCCAGCAGCTCCTCGTCCCTTCAGGAGCAGTACTTC; CDR3aa: CASSSSSLQEQYF
abundance: .; d_gene: .; v_gene: TRBV5-1; j_gene: TRBJ2-5; len: 12; CDR3nt: TGCGCCAGCAGCTTGGGTCAAGAGACCCAGTACTTC; CDR3aa: CASSLGQETQYF
abundance: few; d_gene: TRBD1; v_gene: TRBV9; j_gene: TRBJ2-7; len: 14; CDR3nt: TGTGCCAGCAGCTCGACAGGGTCTGGCTACGAGCAGTACTTC; CDR3aa: CASSSTGSGYEQYF
abundance: .; d_gene: .; v_gene: TRBV7-9; j_gene: TRBJ2-1; len: 15; CDR3nt: TGTGCCAGCAGCTTTGGGGGAGTCACCTACAATGAGCAGTTCTTC; CDR3aa: CASSFGGVTYNEQFF
abundance: .; d_gene: .; v_gene: TRBV18; j_gene: TRBJ2-6; len: 15; CDR3nt: TGTGCCAGCTCACCAGGGGGCTCTGGGGCCAACGTCCTGACTTTC; CDR3aa: CASSPGGSGANVLTF